A single T cell receptor beta chain is shown here with its context. What it binds is unknown. Compared with germline, one end of the junction differs, possibly owing to a read error. These data belong to a study of CD8+CD57+ T cells in acquired aplastic anemia. Study information: Yields of DNA that came from sorted CD4+ and CD8+ cells averaged approximately 3.5 ug.

Points from the study as a whole: Significant differences in CD8+ Simpson's diversity were not observed between patients and controls. The study identified around 28 CD8+ CDR3 sequences shared by patients and controls.

The study profiled TCR beta VDJ and CDR3 using genomic DNA as template. Using its own MiXCR run on the reads, TCRdb lists one record per CDR3 protein. Found here are more than 150,000 distinct CDR3 sequences, about three fifths of them singletons; the top ten hold around 46%. Germline V gene sequence: CDR1 SEHNR, CDR2 FQNEAQ (reference sequence). CDR3 length: 13 amino acids. The receptor was derived from a human donor with severe aplastic anemia or a healthy control (not recorded which). This chain links TRBV7-9 with TRBJ1-1, with no clear D. The sample was sorted CD4+, CD8+, or CD8+CD57+ T cells (not recorded which) from PBMCs. The CDR3 sequence is CASSLATPTEALF. CDR3 bases: TGTGCCAGCAGCTTAGCCACACCGACTGAAGCTCTCTTT. The entire variable domain, with the rest obtained from reference TRBV7-9 and TRBJ1-1, is as follows: DTGVSQNPRHKITKRGQNVTFRCDPISEHNRLYWYRQTLGQGPEFLTYFQNEAQLEKSRLLSDRFSAERPKGSFSTLEIQRTEQGDSAMYLCASSLATPTEALFGQGTRLTVV.